This T cell receptor (beta chain) was obtained from a study of T cells in Graves' hyperthyroidism and ophthalmopathy. General observations from the study: Before onset, by a median of approximately 5.9 months, the model predicted ophthalmopathy.

Not enrolled were patients with uncontrolled infection, other autoimmune disease, pregnancy or lactation. PBMCs were derived from roughly 9.6 ml fresh peripheral blood. This clonotype has a count of ten or more. The antigen is not known. With 5 bases removed from V and 1 base from J, the gap between germline ends came to 2 bases. The CDR3 sequence is 11 residues long. Looked up from germline, CDR1 is MDHEN and CDR2 is SYDVKM. The TCR beta CDR3 regions underwent amplification using RNA transcripts as the source. First-round RT-PCR targeting the TCR CDR3 was performed with the HTBI primer set. TCRdb reanalysed the multiplex PCR reads using MiXCR and keeps one entry per CDR3 protein. This sample yields 300,000 or so distinct CDR3 sequences, of which over 15% are seen a single time; 55% to 60% belongs to the top ten.

Specimen: blood. This sequence originates from a woman between 55 and 75 years old with Graves' ophthalmopathy. The chain couples TRBV28 to TRBJ2-5; D is undetermined. The CDR3 DNA reads TGTGCCAGCAGTGCCCAAGAGACCCAGTACTTC. Amino acid sequence: CASSAQETQYF. The whole variable domain, filled in from reference TRBV28 and TRBJ2-5, reads DVKVTQSSRYLVKRTGEKVFLECVQDMDHENMFWYRQDPGLGLRLIYFSYDVKMKEKGDIPEGYSVSREKKERFSLILESASTNQTSMYLCASSAQETQYFGPGTRLLVL.